A single sample gave rise to the 7 T cell receptor beta chains below, sequenced in a study of cytomegalovirus exposure and HLA in healthy donors. The PCR ran on 60 Vbeta and 13 Jbeta primers. Some clones are missing from TCRdb's copy, which holds only in-frame ones; the method was immunoSEQ multiplex PCR. Of approximately 54,000 clones listed, 82% are singletons. Sequenced material: PBMCs. The receptors were gathered from a woman between 18 and 29 years old in good health and CMV-seronegative.

The V gene is TRBV5-6, the J gene TRBJ2-7, with D unresolved. The CDR3 sequence is 14 residues long. The V end was cut by 4 bases, the J end by 6 bases, with 17 bases between. Germline CDR1 SGHDT, CDR2 YYEEEE. The chain's CDR3 is CASSLLASGVEQYF. The CDR3 coding sequence is TGTGCCAGCAGCCTGCTGGCGTCCGGAGTCGAGCAGTACTTC.

The V and J genes are TRBV28 and TRBJ2-7; 8 nucleotides align to TRBD2. This CDR3 has 15 residues. The V gene's germline CDR1 is MDHEN and CDR2 SYDVKM. J gave up 2 bases and V 6 bases, and 9 bases lay outside the gene matches. In DNA, the CDR3 is TGTGCCAGCAGCATCCCGAGTAGCGGGGCCTACGAGCAGTACTTC. Protein product: CASSIPSSGAYEQYF.

V and J are TRBV18 and TRBJ2-2; the match to TRBD1 covers 7 bases. The V segment lost 1 base and the J segment 0 bases; nucleotides outside the gene matches: 11. Germline V gene data show CDR1 as KGHSH and CDR2 as LQKENI. The CDR3 contains 19 residues. DNA of the CDR3: TGTGCCAGCTCACCACGACAGGGACCCACCCGCGCGAACACCGGGGAGCTGTTTTTT. Its protein product is CASSPRQGPTRANTGELFF.

The chain uses TRBV19 and TRBJ2-7; 9 nucleotides match TRBD1. Looked up from germline, CDR1 is LNHDA and CDR2 is SQIVND (reference sequence). J gave up 2 bases and V 4 bases, and 3 bases lay outside the gene matches. CDR3 length: 14 residues. The CDR3 nucleotides read TGTGCCAGTAGTACCCGACAGGGGGCCTACGAGCAGTACTTC. Translated, it gives CASSTRQGAYEQYF.

This clone showed up just once. CDR3 sequence reads: CASSLGLADVYEQYF. In nucleotides, the CDR3 is TGTGCCAGCAGCTTGGGACTAGCGGACGTCTACGAGCAGTACTTC. J is TRBJ2-7 and V is TRBV7-8; 11 nucleotides line up with TRBD2. The CDR3 is 15 residues long. CDR1 is SGHVS, CDR2 FQNEAQ, per germline. Trimming at V came to 3 bases and at J to 3 bases, leaving 4 bases not matched to a gene.

This chain joins TRBV28 and TRBJ1-2, with D unclear. The V end lost 6 bases, the J end lost 2 bases, and 7 bases lay between the germline ends. The CDR3 is 12 amino acids. Germline values: CDR1 MDHEN, CDR2 SYDVKM. CDR3 protein: CASRRSNYGYTF. The CDR3 bases are TGTGCCAGCAGGAGGTCCAACTATGGCTACACCTTC.

The gene calls are TRBV5-8 and TRBJ1-3; D is unclear. CDR1 is SGHTS and CDR2 is YDEGEE in the germline V gene. The CDR3 spans 15 residues. The ends were cut back, 0 bases at V and 0 bases at J, with 7 bases in the middle. The CDR3 bases are TGTGCCAGCAGCTTGGGAGGGCGCTCTGGAAACACCATATATTTT. This sequence encodes CASSLGGRSGNTIYF.